The 14 T cell receptor beta chains below were found in one sample sequenced in a study of cytomegalovirus exposure and HLA in healthy donors. Amplification used 60 Vbeta primers and 13 Jbeta primers. Generated by immunoSEQ multiplex PCR, the TCRdb table keeps only in-frame clones and is missing some. The data contain over 150,000 clones, about 88% of them seen just once; the ten biggest clones take up approximately 2.5%. The sample taken for sequencing was PBMCs. The receptors come from a man aged 25-45 years in good health and CMV-seropositive.

This clone appeared a single time. The chain joins TRBV11-2 to TRBJ2-3; TRBD2 might be the D (5 bases). Trimming pared 0 bases from V and 1 base from J, leaving 14 bases between. This CDR3 spans 17 amino acids. Germline loops: CDR1 SGHAT, CDR2 FQNNGV. The CDR3 DNA reads as TGTGCCAGCAGCTTAGACGGGGTGCTGACACGCACAGATACGCAGTATTTT. This codes for CASSLDGVLTRTDTQYF.

The J gene is TRBJ2-7, the V gene TRBV5-1; unclear D gene. Trimming left V 1 base short and J 5 bases short, with 7 bases between. From germline, CDR1 is SGHRS and CDR2 YFSETQ. CDR3 size: 12 residues. In DNA form, the CDR3 reads TGCGCCAGCAGCTTGACCCTAGACGAGCAGTACTTC. This gives the protein CASSLTLDEQYF.

The chain has TRBV4-3 and TRBJ2-3, with a weak D call TRBD1 (5 bases). Germline CDR1 reads LGHNA; CDR2 reads YSLEER. Deletions cut 4 bases from V and 2 bases from J, with 16 bases between. CDR3 size: 16 residues. This CDR3 is CASSPRVAGPTDTQYF. CDR3 DNA: TGCGCCAGCAGCCCCAGGGTCGCCGGGCCCACAGATACGCAGTATTTT.

The chain links TRBV6-1 to TRBJ2-6; 9 bases agree with TRBD1. The junction had 1 base not matched to a gene; V was cut back by 5 bases and J by 2 bases. Germline V gene data show CDR1 as MNHNS and CDR2 as SASEGT. The CDR3 spans 15 residues. The chain's CDR3 is CASSRDRAGANVLTF. CDR3 bases: TGTGCCAGCAGTAGGGACAGGGCTGGGGCCAACGTCCTGACTTTC.

V usage is TRBV6-5 and J usage is TRBJ1-1; TRBD1 matches at 9 bases. Germline CDR1 and CDR2: MNHEY and SVGAGI. The CDR3 sequence is 14 residues long. J gave up 2 bases and V 5 bases, and 3 bases lay outside the gene matches. The CDR3: CASSRQGGNTEAFF. The CDR3 DNA follows: TGTGCCAGCAGTCGACAGGGGGGTAACACTGAAGCTTTCTTT.

This chain uses TRBV6-6 with TRBJ2-1; no definite D call. Trimming left V 4 bases short and J 1 base short, with 14 bases between. Germline CDR1 reads MNHNY; CDR2 reads SVGAGI (reference sequence). The CDR3 covers 16 residues. CDR3 bases: TGTGCCAGCAGTTTATCAACGCAGAATTCCTACAATGAGCAGTTCTTC. This gives the protein CASSLSTQNSYNEQFF.

The V and J genes are TRBV2 and TRBJ1-2; 10 bases fit TRBD1. Unmatched junction bases numbered 7, after V lost 4 bases and J lost 8 bases. CDR1 is SNHLY, CDR2 FYNNEI, per germline. This CDR3 is 14 amino acids long. The CDR3 reads CASSARTGGDGYTF. As DNA, the CDR3 is TGTGCCAGCAGTGCCCGGACAGGGGGGGACGGCTACACCTTC.

V is TRBV11-2 and J is TRBJ1-6; 8 bases are a match to TRBD1. The CDR3 sequence is 15 residues long. Trimming removed 3 bases from V and 9 bases from J; junction bases left unmatched: 7. The germline gives CDR1 SGHAT, CDR2 FQNNGV. This CDR3 is CASSLTDRESSPLHF. As DNA, the CDR3 is TGTGCCAGCAGCTTGACGGACAGGGAAAGTTCACCCCTCCACTTT.

The genes are TRBV4-1 and TRBJ2-6, with D hard to call. Germline V gives CDR1 MGHRA, CDR2 YSYEKL. V dropped 3 bases and J dropped 0 bases, with 12 bases sitting between them. The CDR3 extends over 17 amino acids. CDR3 amino acids: CASSHPSPRSGANVLTF. The CDR3 region has the DNA TGCGCCAGCAGCCATCCCTCTCCCCGCTCTGGGGCCAACGTCCTGACTTTC.

The V gene is TRBV29-1, the J gene TRBJ1-2, with a possible D match to TRBD1 (6 bases). The CDR3 covers 13 residues. Trimming removed 4 bases from V and 6 bases from J, with 15 bases in between. The germline CDR1 and CDR2 sequences are SQVTM and ANQGSEA. CDR3 sequence (DNA): TGCAGCGTTGTGGGGCAGGGGATGGATGGCTACACCTTC. Translated: CSVVGQGMDGYTF.

This sequence joins TRBV15 and TRBJ1-1; the D gene is possibly TRBD1 (6 bases). Germline CDR1 LNHNV, CDR2 YYDKDF (reference sequence). The CDR3 has 13 residues. V was clipped by 0 bases and J by 5 bases, with 7 bases between them. The CDR3 sequence: CATSRETGTEAFF. DNA for the CDR3: TGTGCCACCAGCAGAGAGACAGGAACTGAAGCTTTCTTT.

This clone was picked up one time. The rearrangement joins TRBV2 to TRBJ1-2; possible D gene TRBD1, 6 bases. The CDR3 has 12 amino acids. Per the germline V gene, CDR1 is SNHLY and CDR2 is FYNNEI. The ends were cut back, 6 bases at V and 8 bases at J, with 13 bases in the middle. CDR3 nucleotide sequence: TGTGCCAGCAGGGCAACAGGGTTCGGCTACACCTTC. This translates into CASRATGFGYTF. Supplemented by reference TRBV2 and TRBJ1-2, the full variable domain reads EPEVTQTPSHQVTQMGQEVILRCVPISNHLYFYWYRQILGQKVEFLVSFYNNEISEKSEIFDDQFSVERPDGSNFTLKIRSTKLEDSAMYFCASRATGFGYTFGSGTRLTVV.

The chain is built from TRBV29-1 and TRBJ2-3; TRBD2 matches 8 bases. The CDR3 consists of 13 residues. CDR1 SQVTM and CDR2 ANQGSEA come from the germline V gene. After removal of 6 bases from V and 5 bases from J, the junction contained 7 bases not matched to a gene. The CDR3 region has the DNA TGCAGCGTGGGACTAGAGTTATTAGATACGCAGTATTTT. This sequence encodes CSVGLELLDTQYF.

This clone has a handful of counts. This chain uses TRBV9 with TRBJ2-6; D ambiguous. Trimming stripped 3 bases from V and 0 bases from J, with 4 bases between. The CDR3 totals 14 residues. Germline V lookup: CDR1 SGDLS, CDR2 YYNGEE. CDR3 bases: TGTGCCAGCAGCGCCCACTCTGGGGCCAACGTCCTGACTTTC. This gives the protein CASSAHSGANVLTF. Using reference TRBV9 and TRBJ2-6 for the parts outside the CDR3, the full variable domain is DSGVTQTPKHLITATGQRVTLRCSPRSGDLSVYWYQQSLDQGLQFLIQYYNGEERAKGNILERFSAQQFPDLHSELNLSSLELGDSALYFCASSAHSGANVLTFGAGSRLTVL.